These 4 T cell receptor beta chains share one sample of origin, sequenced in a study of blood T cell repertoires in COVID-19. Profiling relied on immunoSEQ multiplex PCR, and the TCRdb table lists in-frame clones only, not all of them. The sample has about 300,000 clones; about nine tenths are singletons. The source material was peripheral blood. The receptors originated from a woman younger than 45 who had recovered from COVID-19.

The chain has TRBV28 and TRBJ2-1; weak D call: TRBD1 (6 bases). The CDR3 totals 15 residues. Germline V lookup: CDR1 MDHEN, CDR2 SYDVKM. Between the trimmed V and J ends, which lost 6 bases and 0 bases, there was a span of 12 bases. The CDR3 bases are TGTGCCAGCAGAGGACAGCGAAGCTCCTACAATGAGCAGTTCTTC. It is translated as CASRGQRSSYNEQFF. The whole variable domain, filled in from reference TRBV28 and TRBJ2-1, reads DVKVTQSSRYLVKRTGEKVFLECVQDMDHENMFWYRQDPGLGLRLIYFSYDVKMKEKGDIPEGYSVSREKKERFSLILESASTNQTSMYLCASRGQRSSYNEQFFGPGTRLTVL.

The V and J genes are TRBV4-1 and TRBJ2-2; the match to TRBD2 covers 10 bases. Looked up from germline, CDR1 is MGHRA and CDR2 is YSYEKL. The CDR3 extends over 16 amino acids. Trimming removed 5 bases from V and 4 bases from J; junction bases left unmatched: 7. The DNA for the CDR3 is TGCGCCAGCAGCGGCCAGCGGGGGGGGCTCACCGGGGAGCTGTTTTTT. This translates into CASSGQRGGLTGELFF.

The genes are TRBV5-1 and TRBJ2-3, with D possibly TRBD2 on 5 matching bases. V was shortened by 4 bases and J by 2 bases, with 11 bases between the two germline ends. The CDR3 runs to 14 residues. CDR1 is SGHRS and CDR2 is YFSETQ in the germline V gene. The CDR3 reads CASSVQRLTDTQYF. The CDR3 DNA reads TGCGCCAGCAGCGTCCAGCGGCTCACAGATACGCAGTATTTT.

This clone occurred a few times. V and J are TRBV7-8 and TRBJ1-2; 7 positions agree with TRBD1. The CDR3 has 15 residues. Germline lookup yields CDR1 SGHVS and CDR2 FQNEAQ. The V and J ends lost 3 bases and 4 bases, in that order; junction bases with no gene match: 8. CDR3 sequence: CASSFTRDRGYGYTF. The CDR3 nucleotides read TGTGCCAGCAGCTTTACCCGGGACAGAGGCTATGGCTACACCTTC.